The present entry profiles one T cell receptor (beta chain) with its context. Its antigen is currently not known. Base qualities were left out, and no much larger clone turns up one base away. The sample comes from a study of blood T cell repertoires in COVID-19 (TCRdb year 2020). Concerning the study at large: The collaborator samples originated in the United States, Italy and Spain and spanned the acute and convalescent phases of COVID-19. The prospective study material was composed of cDNA or gDNA derived from T cells, B-cell-depleted T cells, or PBMCs. Deeply sampled blood TCRbeta repertoires from subjects exposed to, actively infected with, or recovered from COVID-19 were included in the dataset. A freely available public database, intended as a resource for researchers studying the immune response to SARS-CoV-2, is where the repertoires were released. The samples were drawn from the first 160 participants of the ongoing ImmuneRACE study and from 1,254 subjects provided by 6 global collaborators. A de-identified subject ID, COVID-19 status, age in years and sex were almost always included in the sample metadata. HLA class I and class II types, where available, came from metadata supplied by the sample provider rather than from assay-based typing.

TCRbeta CDR3 regions were amplified from genomic DNA by means of the immunoSEQ Assay, a bias-controlled multiplex PCR. In the original analysis: Within the assay, amplification of reference gene primers was used to estimate how many nucleated cells each sample contained. To quantify the absolute abundance of each unique TCRbeta CDR3 rearrangement, sequence reads were collapsed and filtered. For each sample, productive Simpson clonality was calculated by taking the square root of Simpson's diversity index across productive rearrangements. In TCRdb, the immuneACCESS table is reduced to in-frame sequences with V and J assigned. These tables do not hold every clone; where another copy was compared, an unresolved V gene accounts for under half, and the others remain unexplained. V and J calls plus clone size are reproduced from that table; the DNA served to infer D and trimming. Here the sample has about 260,000 clones; approximately 82% occur a single time. Under 2% of the sample is held by the ten biggest clonotypes.

The paper's findings and limits, for the study overall: The quantity of clinical and demographic metadata differed by source and by participant and was supplied without curation.

The collaborating institutions used their own protocols to collect whole blood in K2EDTA tubes. For TCRbeta analysis, collaborators shipped samples in one of three forms: frozen whole blood, isolated PBMCs, or DNA extracted from either of those sample types. The source of this sequence is a woman over 75 with acute or convalescent COVID-19. Material: peripheral blood.

CDR3 loop: CASSLGGQANSPLHF. The DNA is as follows: TGCGCCAGCAGCTTGGGAGGACAGGCAAATTCACCCCTCCACTTT. The rearrangement combines TRBV5-1 with TRBJ1-6, and 7 junctional nucleotides match TRBD1. Clipping removes 0 bases from V and 7 bases from J, with 4 as the unmatched junction base count. The CDR3, from cysteine to phenylalanine, totals 15 residues. Of all the DNA, just the CDR3 is kept, 45 bases in frame from base 1. In the germline V gene, CDR1 corresponds to SGHRS and CDR2 to YFSETQ.